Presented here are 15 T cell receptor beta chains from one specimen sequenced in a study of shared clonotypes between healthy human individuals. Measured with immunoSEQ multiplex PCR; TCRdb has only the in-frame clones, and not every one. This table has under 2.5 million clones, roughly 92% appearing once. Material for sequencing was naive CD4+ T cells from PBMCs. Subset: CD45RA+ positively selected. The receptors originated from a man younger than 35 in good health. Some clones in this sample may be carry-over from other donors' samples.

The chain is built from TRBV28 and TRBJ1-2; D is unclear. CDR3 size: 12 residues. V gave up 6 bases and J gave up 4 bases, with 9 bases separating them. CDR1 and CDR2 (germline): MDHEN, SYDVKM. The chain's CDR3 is CASSPRAYGYTF. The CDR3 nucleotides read TGTGCCAGCAGCCCTAGGGCCTATGGCTACACCTTC.

The CDR3 DNA follows: TGCGCCAGCAGCTTGGTATGGAATAGTGTGCAGGGGAACACTGAAGCTTTCTTT. Translated: CASSLVWNSVQGNTEAFF. The genes are TRBV5-1 and TRBJ1-1, with D perhaps TRBD1 (5 bases). The CDR3 has 18 residues. Deletions cut 0 bases from V and 1 base from J, with 19 bases between. Germline values: CDR1 SGHRS, CDR2 YFSETQ.

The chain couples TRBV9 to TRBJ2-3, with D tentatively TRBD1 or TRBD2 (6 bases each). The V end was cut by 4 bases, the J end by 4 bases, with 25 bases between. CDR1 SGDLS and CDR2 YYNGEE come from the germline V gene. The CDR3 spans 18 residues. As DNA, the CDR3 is TGTGCCAGCAGCAAAGTCCCATTTCGCGGGAAGGGGGCAGATACGCAGTATTTT. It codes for CASSKVPFRGKGADTQYF.

The CDR3 protein is CASSIGRRHEQYF. CDR3 nucleotides: TGTGCCAGTAGTATCGGCAGGAGGCACGAGCAGTACTTC. This chain joins TRBV19 and TRBJ2-7; possibly TRBD2 for D (5 bases). CDR3 length: 13 amino acids. Trimming cost V 3 bases and J 5 bases, with 11 bases left between them. Germline V gives CDR1 LNHDA, CDR2 SQIVND (reference sequence). Full variable domain (missing parts from reference TRBV19 and TRBJ2-7): DGGITQSPKYLFRKEGQNVTLSCEQNLNHDAMYWYRQDPGQGLRLIYYSQIVNDFQKGDIAEGYSVSREKKESFPLTVTSAQKNPTAFYLCASSIGRRHEQYFGPGTRLTVT.

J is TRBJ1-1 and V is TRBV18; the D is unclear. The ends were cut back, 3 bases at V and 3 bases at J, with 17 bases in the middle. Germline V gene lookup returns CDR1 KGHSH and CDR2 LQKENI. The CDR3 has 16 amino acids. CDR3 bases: TGTGCCAGCTCACCCCAGAGCCTTGGGTCGCACACTGAAGCTTTCTTT. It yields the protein CASSPQSLGSHTEAFF.

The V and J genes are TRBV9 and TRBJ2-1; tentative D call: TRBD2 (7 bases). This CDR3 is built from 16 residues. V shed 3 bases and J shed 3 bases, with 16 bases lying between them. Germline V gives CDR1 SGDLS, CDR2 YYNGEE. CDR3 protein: CASSEDPGGSYNEQFF. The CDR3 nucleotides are TGTGCCAGCAGCGAAGACCCGGGGGGCAGCTACAATGAGCAGTTCTTC.

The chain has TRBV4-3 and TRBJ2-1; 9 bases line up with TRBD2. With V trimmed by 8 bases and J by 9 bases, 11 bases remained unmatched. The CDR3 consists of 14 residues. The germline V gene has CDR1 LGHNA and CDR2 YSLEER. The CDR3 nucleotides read TGCGCCAGCGGGTTAGCGGGAGATTTAGGTGAGCAGTTCTTC. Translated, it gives CASGLAGDLGEQFF.

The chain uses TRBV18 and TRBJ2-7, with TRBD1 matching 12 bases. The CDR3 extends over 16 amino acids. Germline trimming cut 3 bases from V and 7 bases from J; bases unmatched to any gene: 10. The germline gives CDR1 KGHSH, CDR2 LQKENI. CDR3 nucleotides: TGTGCCAGCTCACCTCCCCTTGGGACAGGGGGCAAGGAGCAGTACTTC. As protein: CASSPPLGTGGKEQYF.

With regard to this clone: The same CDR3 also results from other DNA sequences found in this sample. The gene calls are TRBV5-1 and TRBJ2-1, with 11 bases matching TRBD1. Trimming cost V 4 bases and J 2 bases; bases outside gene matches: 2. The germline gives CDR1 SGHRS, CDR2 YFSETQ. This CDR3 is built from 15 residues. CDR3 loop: CASSTGQGAYNEQFF. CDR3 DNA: TGCGCCAGCAGCACGGGACAGGGGGCCTACAATGAGCAGTTCTTC.

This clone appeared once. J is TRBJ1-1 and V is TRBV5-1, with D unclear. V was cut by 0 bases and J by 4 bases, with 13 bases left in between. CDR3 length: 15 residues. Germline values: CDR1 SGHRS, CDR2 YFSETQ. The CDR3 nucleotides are TGCGCCAGCAGCTTGGTTTCCCCGAGGGCCACTGAAGCTTTCTTT. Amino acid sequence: CASSLVSPRATEAFF.

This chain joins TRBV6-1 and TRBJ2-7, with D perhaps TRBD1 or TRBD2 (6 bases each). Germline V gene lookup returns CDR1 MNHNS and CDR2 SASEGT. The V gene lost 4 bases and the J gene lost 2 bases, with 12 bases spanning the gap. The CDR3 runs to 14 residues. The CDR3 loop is CASSGGGNPYEQYF. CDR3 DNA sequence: TGTGCCAGCAGTGGAGGGGGGAACCCCTACGAGCAGTACTTC.

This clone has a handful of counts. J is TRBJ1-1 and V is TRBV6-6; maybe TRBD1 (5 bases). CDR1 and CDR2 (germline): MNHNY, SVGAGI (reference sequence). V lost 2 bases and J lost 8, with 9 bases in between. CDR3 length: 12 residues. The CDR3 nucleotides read TGTGCCAGCAGTTACGCGACAGCGGAAGCTTTCTTT. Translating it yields CASSYATAEAFF.

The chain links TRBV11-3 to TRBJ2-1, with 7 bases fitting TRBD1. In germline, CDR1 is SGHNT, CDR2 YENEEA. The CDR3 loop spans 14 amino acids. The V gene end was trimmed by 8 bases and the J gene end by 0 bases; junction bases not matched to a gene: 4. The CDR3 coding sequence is TGTGCCAGCGGAGCAGGGGGCTCCTACAATGAGCAGTTCTTC. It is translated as CASGAGGSYNEQFF.

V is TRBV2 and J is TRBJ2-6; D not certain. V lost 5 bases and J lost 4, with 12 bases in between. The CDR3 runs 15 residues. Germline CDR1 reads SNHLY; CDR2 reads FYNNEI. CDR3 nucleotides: TGTGCCAGCAGTTCACTCTCGTTAGGGGCCAACGTCCTGACTTTC. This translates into CASSSLSLGANVLTF.

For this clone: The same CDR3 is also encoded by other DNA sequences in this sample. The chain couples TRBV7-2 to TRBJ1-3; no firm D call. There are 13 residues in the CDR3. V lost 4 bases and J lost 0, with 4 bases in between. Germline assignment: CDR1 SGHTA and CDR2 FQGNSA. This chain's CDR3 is CASSSDSGNTIYF. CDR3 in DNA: TGTGCCAGCAGCTCAGACTCTGGAAACACCATATATTTT.